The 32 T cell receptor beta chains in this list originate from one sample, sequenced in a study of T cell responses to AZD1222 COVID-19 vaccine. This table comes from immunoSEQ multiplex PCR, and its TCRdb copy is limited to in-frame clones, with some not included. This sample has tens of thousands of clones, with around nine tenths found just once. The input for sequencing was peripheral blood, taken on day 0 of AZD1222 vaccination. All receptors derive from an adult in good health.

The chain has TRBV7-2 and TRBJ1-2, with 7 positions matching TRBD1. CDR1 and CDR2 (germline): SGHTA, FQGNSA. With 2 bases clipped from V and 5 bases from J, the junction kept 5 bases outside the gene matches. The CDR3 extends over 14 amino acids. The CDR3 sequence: CASSLSQGLYGYTF. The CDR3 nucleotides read TGTGCCAGCAGCTTATCACAGGGGTTATATGGCTACACCTTC.

In DNA, the CDR3 is TGCAGTGTTAAGGGCTGGGGCTACACCTTC. Translating it yields CSVKGWGYTF. This chain links TRBV20-1 with TRBJ1-2; D is ambiguous. Trimming shortened V by 7 bases and J by 8 bases, and 11 bases separated the two germline ends. Germline loops: CDR1 DFQATT, CDR2 SNEGSKA (reference sequence). The CDR3 is made up of 10 amino acids.

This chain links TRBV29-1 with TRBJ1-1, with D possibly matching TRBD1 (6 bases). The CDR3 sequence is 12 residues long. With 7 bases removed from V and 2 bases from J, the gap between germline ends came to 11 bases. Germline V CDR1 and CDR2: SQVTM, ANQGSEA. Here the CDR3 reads CSARGQNTEAFF. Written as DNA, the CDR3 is TGCAGCGCCCGGGGGCAAAACACTGAAGCTTTCTTT.

CDR3 coding DNA: TGTGCCAGCAGTGAACGGCCGGGCAGGGGGAATGAAAAACTGTTTTTT. It translates to CASSERPGRGNEKLFF. This chain links TRBV6-1 with TRBJ1-4; TRBD1 matches at 7 bases. Germline trimming cut 2 bases from V and 5 bases from J; bases unmatched to any gene: 8. Germline assignment: CDR1 MNHNS and CDR2 SASEGT. The CDR3 spans 16 residues.

CDR3 region: CSARRNTEAFF. DNA of the CDR3: TGCAGTGCTAGGAGGAACACTGAAGCTTTCTTT. This sequence joins TRBV20-1 and TRBJ1-1, with unresolved D. The CDR3 length is 11 residues. Looked up from germline, CDR1 is DFQATT and CDR2 is SNEGSKA (reference sequence). V dropped 3 bases and J dropped 1 base, with 3 bases sitting between them.

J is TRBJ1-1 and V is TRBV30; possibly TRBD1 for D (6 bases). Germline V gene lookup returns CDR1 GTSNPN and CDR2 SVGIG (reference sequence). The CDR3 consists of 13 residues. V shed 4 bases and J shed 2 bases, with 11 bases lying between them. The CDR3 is CAWMDSPNTEAFF. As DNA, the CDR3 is TGTGCCTGGATGGACAGCCCCAACACTGAAGCTTTCTTT.

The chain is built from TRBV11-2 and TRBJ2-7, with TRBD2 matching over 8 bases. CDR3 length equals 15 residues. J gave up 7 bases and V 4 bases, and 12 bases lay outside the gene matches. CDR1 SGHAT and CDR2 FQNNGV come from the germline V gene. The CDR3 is CASSSQIYPGGEQYF. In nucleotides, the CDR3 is TGTGCCAGCAGCTCCCAGATCTACCCGGGGGGGGAGCAGTACTTC.

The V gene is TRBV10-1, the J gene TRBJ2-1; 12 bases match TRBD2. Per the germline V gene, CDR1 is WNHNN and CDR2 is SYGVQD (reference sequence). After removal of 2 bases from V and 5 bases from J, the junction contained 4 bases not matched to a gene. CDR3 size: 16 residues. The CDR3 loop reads CASSETGLAGHNEQFF. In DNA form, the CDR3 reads TGCGCCAGCAGTGAGACGGGACTAGCGGGCCACAATGAGCAGTTCTTC.

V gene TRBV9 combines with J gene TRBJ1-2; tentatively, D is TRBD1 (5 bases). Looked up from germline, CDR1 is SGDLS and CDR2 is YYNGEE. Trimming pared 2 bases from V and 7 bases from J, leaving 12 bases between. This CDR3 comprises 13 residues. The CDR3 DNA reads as TGTGCCAGCAGCGTCCCACAGGCAGTTGGCTACACCTTC. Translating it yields CASSVPQAVGYTF.

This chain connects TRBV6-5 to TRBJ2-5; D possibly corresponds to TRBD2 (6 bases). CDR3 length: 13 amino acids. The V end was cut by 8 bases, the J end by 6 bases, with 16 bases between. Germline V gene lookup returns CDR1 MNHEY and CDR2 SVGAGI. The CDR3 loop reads CASGTGEVKTQYF. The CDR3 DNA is TGTGCCAGCGGGACGGGGGAGGTGAAGACCCAGTACTTC.

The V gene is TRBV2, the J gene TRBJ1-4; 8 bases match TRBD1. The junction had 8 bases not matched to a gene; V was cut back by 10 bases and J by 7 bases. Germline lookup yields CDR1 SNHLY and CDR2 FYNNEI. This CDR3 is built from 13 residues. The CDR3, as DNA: TGTGCCACCGGCAGGGGGCAGGGTGAAAAACTGTTTTTT. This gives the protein CATGRGQGEKLFF.

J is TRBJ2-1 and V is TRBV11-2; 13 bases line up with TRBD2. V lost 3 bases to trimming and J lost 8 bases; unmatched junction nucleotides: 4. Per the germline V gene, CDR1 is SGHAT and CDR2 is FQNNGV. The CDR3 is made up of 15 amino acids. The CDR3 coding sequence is TGTGCCAGCAGCTTGTCCGGGACTAGCGGGGATGAGCAGTTCTTC. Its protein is CASSLSGTSGDEQFF.

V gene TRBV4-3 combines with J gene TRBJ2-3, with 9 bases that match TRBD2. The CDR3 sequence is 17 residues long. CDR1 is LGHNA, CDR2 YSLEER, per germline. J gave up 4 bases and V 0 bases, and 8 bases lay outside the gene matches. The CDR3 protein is CASSQDEVAGESDTQYF. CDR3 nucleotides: TGCGCCAGCAGCCAAGATGAGGTAGCGGGGGAGTCAGATACGCAGTATTTT.

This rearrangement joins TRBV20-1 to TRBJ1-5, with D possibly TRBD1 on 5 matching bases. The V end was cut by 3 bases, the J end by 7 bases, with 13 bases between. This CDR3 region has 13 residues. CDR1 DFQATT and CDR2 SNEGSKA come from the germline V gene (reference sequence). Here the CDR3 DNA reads TGCAGTGCTAGTTTCGGGACGGACCAGCCCCAGCATTTT. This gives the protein CSASFGTDQPQHF.

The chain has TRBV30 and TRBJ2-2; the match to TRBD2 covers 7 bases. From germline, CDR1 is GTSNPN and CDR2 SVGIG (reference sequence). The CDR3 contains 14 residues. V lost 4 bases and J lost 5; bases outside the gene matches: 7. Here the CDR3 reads CAWKGGSWTGELFF. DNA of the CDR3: TGTGCCTGGAAGGGCGGGAGTTGGACCGGGGAGCTGTTTTTT.

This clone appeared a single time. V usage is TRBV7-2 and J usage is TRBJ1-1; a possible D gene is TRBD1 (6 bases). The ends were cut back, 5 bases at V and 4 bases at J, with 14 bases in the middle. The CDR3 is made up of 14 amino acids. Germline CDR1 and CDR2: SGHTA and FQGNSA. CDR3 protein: CASSTHKGGTEAFF. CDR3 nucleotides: TGTGCCAGCAGCACCCACAAGGGGGGCACTGAAGCTTTCTTT.

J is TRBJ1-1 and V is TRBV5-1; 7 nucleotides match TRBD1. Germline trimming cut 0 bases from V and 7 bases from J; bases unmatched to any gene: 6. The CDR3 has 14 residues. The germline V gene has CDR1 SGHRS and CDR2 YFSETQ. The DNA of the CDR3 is TGCGCCAGCAGCTTGGTAGTCAGGGGGAATGAAGCTTTCTTT. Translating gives CASSLVVRGNEAFF. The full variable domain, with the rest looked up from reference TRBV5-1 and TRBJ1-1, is KAGVTQTPRYLIKTRGQQVTLSCSPISGHRSVSWYQQTPGQGLQFLFEYFSETQRNKGNFPGRFSGRQFSNSRSEMNVSTLELGDSALYLCASSLVVRGNEAFFGQGTRLTVV.

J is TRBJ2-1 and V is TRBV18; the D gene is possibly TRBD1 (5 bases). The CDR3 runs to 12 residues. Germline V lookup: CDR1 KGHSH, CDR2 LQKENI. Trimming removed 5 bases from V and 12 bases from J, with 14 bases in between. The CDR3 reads CASSVLGVLQFF. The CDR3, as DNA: TGTGCCAGCTCAGTCCTAGGGGTTCTGCAGTTCTTC.

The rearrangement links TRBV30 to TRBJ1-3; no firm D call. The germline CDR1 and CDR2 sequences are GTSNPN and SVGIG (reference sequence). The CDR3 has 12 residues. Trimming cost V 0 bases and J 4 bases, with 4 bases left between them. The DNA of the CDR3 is TGTGCCTGGAGTGTACGGGGAAACACCATATATTTT. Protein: CAWSVRGNTIYF.

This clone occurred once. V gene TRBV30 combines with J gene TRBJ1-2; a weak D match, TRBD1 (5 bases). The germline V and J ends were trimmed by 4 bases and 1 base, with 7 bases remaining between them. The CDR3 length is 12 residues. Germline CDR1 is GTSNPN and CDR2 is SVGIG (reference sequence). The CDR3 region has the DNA TGTGCCTGGACAGGGAGTAACTATGGCTACACCTTC. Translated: CAWTGSNYGYTF.

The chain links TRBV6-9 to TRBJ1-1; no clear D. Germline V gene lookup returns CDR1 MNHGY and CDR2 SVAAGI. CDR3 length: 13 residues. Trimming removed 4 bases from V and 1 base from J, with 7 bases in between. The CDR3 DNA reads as TGTGCCAGCAGTTCACACCCGAACACTGAAGCTTTCTTT. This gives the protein CASSSHPNTEAFF.

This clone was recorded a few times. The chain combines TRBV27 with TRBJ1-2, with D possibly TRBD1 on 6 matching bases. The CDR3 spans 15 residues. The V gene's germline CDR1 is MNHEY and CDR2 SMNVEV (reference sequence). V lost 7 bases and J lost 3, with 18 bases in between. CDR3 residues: CASTSFRDNDYGYTF. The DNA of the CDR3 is TGTGCCAGCACGAGCTTCAGGGACAACGACTATGGCTACACCTTC.

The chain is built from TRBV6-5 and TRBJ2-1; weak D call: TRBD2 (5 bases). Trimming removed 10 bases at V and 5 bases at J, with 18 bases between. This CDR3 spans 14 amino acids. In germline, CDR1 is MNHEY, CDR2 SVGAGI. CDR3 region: CATSRGISDNEQFF. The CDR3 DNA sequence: TGTGCCACCTCCCGAGGGATATCGGACAATGAGCAGTTCTTC.

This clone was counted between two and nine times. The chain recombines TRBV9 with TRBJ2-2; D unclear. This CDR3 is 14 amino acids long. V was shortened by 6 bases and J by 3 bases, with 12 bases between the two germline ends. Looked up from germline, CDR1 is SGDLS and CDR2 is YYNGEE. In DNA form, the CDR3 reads TGTGCCAGCAAGGAAGATCCCGACACCGGGGAGCTGTTTTTT. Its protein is CASKEDPDTGELFF.

CDR3 nucleotides: TGCGCCAGCAGCCAGGGGGCGAATAGCAATCAGCCCCAGCATTTT. Protein: CASSQGANSNQPQHF. The chain couples TRBV10-2 to TRBJ1-5; 8 bases match TRBD1. CDR1 and CDR2 (germline): WSHSY, SAAADI. The J segment lost 0 bases and the V segment lost 6 bases, leaving 4 bases of the junction unmatched. CDR3 size: 15 residues.

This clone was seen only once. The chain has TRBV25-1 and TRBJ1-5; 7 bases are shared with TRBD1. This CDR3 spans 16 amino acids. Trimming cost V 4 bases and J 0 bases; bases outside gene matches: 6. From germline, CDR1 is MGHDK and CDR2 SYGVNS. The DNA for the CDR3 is TGTGCCAGCAGTGGACAGGGTTTCTATAGCAATCAGCCCCAGCATTTT. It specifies CASSGQGFYSNQPQHF.

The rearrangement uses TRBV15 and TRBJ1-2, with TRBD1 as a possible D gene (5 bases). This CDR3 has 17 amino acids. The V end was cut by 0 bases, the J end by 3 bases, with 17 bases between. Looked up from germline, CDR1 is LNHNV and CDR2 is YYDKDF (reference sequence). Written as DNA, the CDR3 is TGTGCCACCAGCAGAGATCGGGGACCCAATTCGGACTATGGCTACACCTTC. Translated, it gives CATSRDRGPNSDYGYTF.

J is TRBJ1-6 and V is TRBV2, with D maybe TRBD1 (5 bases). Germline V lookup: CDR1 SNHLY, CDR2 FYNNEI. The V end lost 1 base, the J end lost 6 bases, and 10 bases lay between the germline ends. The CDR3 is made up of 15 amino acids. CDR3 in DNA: TGTGCCAGCAGTGAAGAGGCAGGGAGTAATTCACCCCTCCACTTT. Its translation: CASSEEAGSNSPLHF.

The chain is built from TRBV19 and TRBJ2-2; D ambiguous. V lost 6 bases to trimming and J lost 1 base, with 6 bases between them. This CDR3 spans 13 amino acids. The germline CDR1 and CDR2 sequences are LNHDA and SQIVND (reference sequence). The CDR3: CASREGNTGELFF. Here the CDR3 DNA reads TGTGCCAGTAGAGAAGGGAACACCGGGGAGCTGTTTTTT. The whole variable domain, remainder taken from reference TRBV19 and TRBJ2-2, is DGGITQSPKYLFRKEGQNVTLSCEQNLNHDAMYWYRQDPGQGLRLIYYSQIVNDFQKGDIAEGYSVSREKKESFPLTVTSAQKNPTAFYLCASREGNTGELFFGEGSRLTVL.

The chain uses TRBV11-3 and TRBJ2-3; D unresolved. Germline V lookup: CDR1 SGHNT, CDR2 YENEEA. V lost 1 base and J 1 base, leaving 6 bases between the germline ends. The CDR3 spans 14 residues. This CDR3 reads CASSLGSGTDTQYF. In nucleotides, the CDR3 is TGTGCCAGCAGCTTAGGATCGGGCACAGATACGCAGTATTTT. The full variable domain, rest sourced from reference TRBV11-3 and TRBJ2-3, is EAGVVQSPRYKIIEKKQPVAFWCNPISGHNTLYWYLQNLGQGPELLIRYENEEAVDDSQLPKDRFSAERLKGVDSTLKIQPAELGDSAVYLCASSLGSGTDTQYFGPGTRLTVL.

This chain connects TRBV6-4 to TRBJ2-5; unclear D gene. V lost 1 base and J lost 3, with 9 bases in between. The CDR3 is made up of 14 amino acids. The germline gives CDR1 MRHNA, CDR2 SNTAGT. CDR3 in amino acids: CASSDFTREETQYF. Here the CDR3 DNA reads TGTGCCAGCAGTGACTTTACTCGGGAAGAGACCCAGTACTTC.

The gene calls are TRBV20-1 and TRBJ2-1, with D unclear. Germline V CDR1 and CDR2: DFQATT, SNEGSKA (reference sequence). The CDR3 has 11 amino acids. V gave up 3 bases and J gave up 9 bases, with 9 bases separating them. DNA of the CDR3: TGCAGTGCTAGTGGTTGGGGTGAGCAGTTCTTC. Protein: CSASGWGEQFF.